These 23 T cell receptor beta chains originate from one sample sequenced in a study of cytomegalovirus exposure and HLA in healthy donors. The PCR employed 60 Vbeta primers together with 13 Jbeta primers. Only in-frame clones appear in the TCRdb table, and some are missing; sequencing was by immunoSEQ multiplex PCR. The sample holds 75,000 to 95,000 clones, 65% to 80% seen once. The sequencing sample was made of PBMCs. The origin of the receptors is a human donor in good health.

This chain joins TRBV11-2 and TRBJ1-2; D is unresolved. Trimming pared 2 bases from V and 3 bases from J, leaving 13 bases between. The CDR3 consists of 15 residues. CDR1 and CDR2 (germline): SGHAT, FQNNGV. The CDR3 DNA reads TGTGCCAGCAGCTTATACGGGGTCGGGGACTATGGCTACACCTTC. Its protein product is CASSLYGVGDYGYTF.

This rearrangement joins TRBV15 to TRBJ2-1; 9 bases fit TRBD2. CDR1 is LNHNV and CDR2 is YYDKDF in the germline V gene (reference sequence). There are 17 residues in the CDR3. V shed 3 bases and J 3 bases; nucleotides not matched to a gene: 9. The CDR3, as DNA: TGTGCCACCAGCAGTCCGGCGGGTAGCGGGGGCTACAATGAGCAGTTCTTC. Protein sequence: CATSSPAGSGGYNEQFF.

This clone was recorded a few times. The rearrangement uses TRBV5-8 and TRBJ1-3, with D maybe TRBD1 (5 bases). Germline assignment: CDR1 SGHTS and CDR2 YDEGEE. Trimming stripped 5 bases from V and 0 bases from J, with 6 bases between. The CDR3 contains 13 residues. The CDR3 spells CASSRGSGNTIYF. The DNA for the CDR3 is TGTGCCAGCAGTAGGGGCTCTGGAAACACCATATATTTT. Based on the CDR3 plus reference TRBV5-8 and TRBJ1-3, the full variable domain is EAGVTQSPTHLIKTRGQQATLRCSPISGHTSVYWYQQALGLGLQFLLWYDEGEERNRGNFPPRFSGRQFPNYSSELNVNALELEDSALYLCASSRGSGNTIYFGEGSWLTVV.

The chain carries TRBV18 and TRBJ2-3; tentatively, D is TRBD2 (6 bases). The V gene lost 3 bases and the J gene lost 4 bases, with 8 bases spanning the gap. CDR3 length: 13 amino acids. Germline V gene lookup returns CDR1 KGHSH and CDR2 LQKENI. The CDR3 coding sequence is TGTGCCAGCTCACCCCCGGGGGCAGATACGCAGTATTTT. Its protein product is CASSPPGADTQYF.

This clone was recorded at least ten times. The chain is built from TRBV5-1 and TRBJ1-5; TRBD1 agrees at 7 bases. V shed 0 bases, J shed 5 bases, and the junction held 5 bases outside the gene matches. The CDR3 has 15 residues. Germline CDR1 and CDR2: SGHRS and YFSETQ. The CDR3 reads CASSLGDREDQPQHF. The CDR3 nucleotides read TGCGCCAGCAGCTTGGGGGACAGAGAAGATCAGCCCCAGCATTTT.

This clone was detected once. The chain recombines TRBV23-1 with TRBJ2-7, with 9 bases identical to TRBD1. TRBV23-1 is filed as an ORF, its function uncertain. V trimming: 3 bases; J trimming: 4 bases; junction bases outside the gene matches: 13. The CDR3 is made up of 17 amino acids. DNA for the CDR3: TGCGCCAGCAGTCATTGGCCCGGATCGGACAGGGGTTACGAGCAGTACTTC. Residues: CASSHWPGSDRGYEQYF.

The chain is built from TRBV19 and TRBJ2-7, with TRBD1 identical over 7 bases. CDR1 is LNHDA, CDR2 SQIVND, per germline (reference sequence). The CDR3 loop spans 13 amino acids. The V and J ends lost 6 bases and 4 bases, in that order; junction bases with no gene match: 6. For the CDR3, the DNA is TGTGCCAGTAGGAGGACAGGAGTTTACGAGCAGTACTTC. Translation gives CASRRTGVYEQYF.

The chain recombines TRBV19 with TRBJ2-2, with D unresolved. There are 15 residues in the CDR3. The V end lost 6 bases, the J end lost 0 bases, and 11 bases lay between the germline ends. CDR1 and CDR2 (germline): LNHDA, SQIVND (reference sequence). CDR3: CASSLWQSNTGELFF. CDR3 DNA: TGTGCCAGTAGCCTCTGGCAGTCGAACACCGGGGAGCTGTTTTTT.

In this sample, this clone turned up once. The rearrangement links TRBV6-6 to TRBJ2-2; the match to TRBD1 covers 8 bases. The J segment lost 4 bases and the V segment lost 6 bases, leaving 4 bases of the junction unmatched. This CDR3 is 14 amino acids long. The germline CDR1 and CDR2 sequences are MNHNY and SVGAGI (reference sequence). The CDR3 reads CASSPGTGTGELFF. The CDR3, as DNA: TGTGCCAGCAGCCCTGGGACAGGCACCGGGGAGCTGTTTTTT.

This chain connects TRBV13 to TRBJ1-2; D uncertain. CDR3 length: 13 residues. Germline V gene sequence: CDR1 PRHDT, CDR2 FYEKMQ (reference sequence). The V gene lost 0 bases and the J gene lost 0 bases, with 2 bases spanning the gap. The CDR3 loop is CASSLGTNYGYTF. DNA of the CDR3: TGTGCCAGCAGCTTAGGCACTAACTATGGCTACACCTTC.

CDR3 residues: CASREDGDSPLHF. The DNA of the CDR3 is TGTGCCAGCAGGGAGGACGGTGATTCACCCCTCCACTTT. The chain has TRBV6-5 and TRBJ1-6; D call uncertain. The ends were cut back, 6 bases at V and 8 bases at J, with 11 bases in the middle. The CDR3 runs to 13 residues. Germline loops: CDR1 MNHEY, CDR2 SVGAGI.

The rearrangement uses TRBV5-1 and TRBJ2-3; D is ambiguous. Trimming removed 0 bases at V and 4 bases at J, with 9 bases between. The CDR3 runs to 14 residues. The germline gives CDR1 SGHRS, CDR2 YFSETQ. CDR3 residues: CASSLAPGPDTQYF. CDR3 bases: TGCGCCAGCAGCTTGGCCCCTGGCCCAGATACGCAGTATTTT.

The gene calls are TRBV7-6 and TRBJ2-5; TRBD2 matches 9 bases. Germline loops: CDR1 SGHVS, CDR2 FNYEAQ. V shed 7 bases, J shed 0 bases, and the junction held 6 bases outside the gene matches. The CDR3 runs 15 residues. CDR3: CASTSGTSNQETQYF. CDR3 in DNA: TGTGCCAGCACCTCCGGGACTAGCAACCAAGAGACCCAGTACTTC. The complete variable domain, with remaining parts taken from reference TRBV7-6 and TRBJ2-5, reads GAGVSQSPRYKVTKRGQDVALRCDPISGHVSLYWYRQALGQGPEFLTYFNYEAQQDKSGLPNDRFSAERPEGSISTLTIQRTEQRDSAMYRCASTSGTSNQETQYFGPGTRLLVL.

This clone was found a few times. V gene TRBV5-4 combines with J gene TRBJ2-7; the match to TRBD2 covers 9 bases. In germline, CDR1 is SGHNT, CDR2 YYREEE (reference sequence). The CDR3 length is 15 residues. Trimming cost V 2 bases and J 5 bases; bases outside gene matches: 8. The CDR3 protein is CASSLAGGARDEQYF. The CDR3 bases are TGTGCCAGCAGCTTAGCGGGGGGCGCCCGGGACGAGCAGTACTTC. The full variable domain, rest sourced from reference TRBV5-4 and TRBJ2-7, is ETGVTQSPTHLIKTRGQQVTLRCSSQSGHNTVSWYQQALGQGPQFIFQYYREEENGRGNFPPRFSGLQFPNYSSELNVNALELDDSALYLCASSLAGGARDEQYFGPGTRLTVT.

V is TRBV19 and J is TRBJ1-2, with D uncertain. The V gene's germline CDR1 is LNHDA and CDR2 SQIVND (reference sequence). The CDR3 loop spans 13 amino acids. The germline V and J ends were trimmed by 8 bases and 5 bases, with 15 bases remaining between them. The CDR3 loop is CASGPSGFYGYTF. CDR3 in DNA: TGTGCCAGTGGACCATCGGGGTTTTATGGCTACACCTTC.

The chain employs TRBV7-8 and TRBJ1-1; D gene unclear. This CDR3 comprises 16 residues. CDR1 SGHVS and CDR2 FQNEAQ come from the germline V gene. The V end was cut by 1 base, the J end by 0 bases, with 12 bases between. The CDR3: CASSLGTEPLNTEAFF. The CDR3 DNA reads TGTGCCAGCAGCTTAGGTACAGAGCCCCTGAACACTGAAGCTTTCTTT. Variable domain in full (rest from reference TRBV7-8 and TRBJ1-1): GAGVSQSPRYKVAKRGQDVALRCDPISGHVSLFWYQQALGQGPEFLTYFQNEAQLDKSGLPSDRFFAERPEGSVSTLKIQRTQQEDSAVYLCASSLGTEPLNTEAFFGQGTRLTVV.

V gene TRBV5-6 combines with J gene TRBJ1-2; 8 bases are a match to TRBD1. V shed 5 bases, J shed 6 bases, and the junction held 9 bases outside the gene matches. CDR3 length: 14 amino acids. Looked up from germline, CDR1 is SGHDT and CDR2 is YYEEEE. CDR3 coding DNA: TGTGCCAGCAGTCGGACAGGGACTCGGGATGGCTACACCTTC. It is translated as CASSRTGTRDGYTF.

This chain connects TRBV5-6 to TRBJ1-5, with 8 nucleotides matching TRBD1. The CDR3 extends over 15 amino acids. Germline loops: CDR1 SGHDT, CDR2 YYEEEE. With V trimmed by 4 bases and J by 4 bases, 7 bases remained unmatched. The CDR3: CASSPRTGINQPQHF. The CDR3 nucleotides are TGTGCCAGCAGCCCACGGACAGGGATAAATCAGCCCCAGCATTTT.

This clone has a handful of counts. The chain uses TRBV4-1 and TRBJ1-2; D gene unclear. Germline V gene sequence: CDR1 MGHRA, CDR2 YSYEKL. Between the trimmed V and J ends, which lost 0 bases and 7 bases, there was a span of 12 bases. The CDR3 is 14 amino acids. The CDR3 DNA sequence: TGCGCCAGCAGCCAAGAGTACAACCCGTGTGGCTACACCTTC. Amino acids: CASSQEYNPCGYTF.

This clone was observed once. The V gene is TRBV7-6, the J gene TRBJ2-7; TRBD2 matches at 8 bases. CDR3 length: 17 amino acids. From germline, CDR1 is SGHVS and CDR2 FNYEAQ. J gave up 2 bases and V 3 bases, and 12 bases lay outside the gene matches. CDR3 sequence reads: CASSLFAAGGFTYEQYF. The CDR3 bases are TGTGCCAGCAGCTTGTTCGCGGCGGGGGGTTTTACCTACGAGCAGTACTTC.

The DNA for the CDR3 is TGCGCCAGCAGCCAACACCCGGACAGTCTGCCCCAGCATTTT. Amino acids: CASSQHPDSLPQHF. J is TRBJ1-5 and V is TRBV4-3; perhaps TRBD1 as D (6 bases). V was pared by 2 bases and J by 9 bases, with 14 bases between. This CDR3 has 14 residues. Germline V gives CDR1 LGHNA, CDR2 YSLEER.

The V call is TRBV5-5, the J call TRBJ2-7; 10 bases line up with TRBD1. This CDR3 has 15 amino acids. The V and J ends lost 2 bases and 6 bases, in that order; junction bases with no gene match: 8. The V gene's germline CDR1 is SGHKS and CDR2 YYEKEE (reference sequence). For the CDR3, the DNA is TGTGCCAGCAGCTTTGGACAGGGGGGCCTGGGCGAGCAGTACTTC. It translates to CASSFGQGGLGEQYF.

In regard to this clone: Relative to the germline gene, one junction end is altered; a read error may explain this. This chain connects TRBV29-1 to TRBJ1-2, with 7 bases fitting TRBD1. The CDR3 is made up of 11 amino acids. Per the germline V gene, CDR1 is SQVTM and CDR2 is ANQGSEA. The CDR3 coding sequence is TGCAGCGTTACAGGGGCTGGGGGCTACCCCTTC. Amino acids: CSVTGAGGYPF.